These T cell receptor beta chains were read from a single sample in a study of blood T cell repertoires in COVID-19. Measured with immunoSEQ multiplex PCR; TCRdb has only the in-frame clones, and not every one. The data hold about 99,000 clones, with 85% to 90% observed a single time. The sequencing sample was made of peripheral blood. These receptors all stem from a woman in her sixties in a cohort sampled during active or convalescent COVID-19. The CDR3 runs from the conserved cysteine through the conserved F or W. A D gene is named only where the DNA matches it firmly. A clone size is listed for some rows: how often the clone was seen (once, few, many), or a class if it is expanded.

J: TRBJ1-2; size: .; length: 12; D: .; V: TRBV5-1; CDR3: CASSLQGVGYTF; DNA: TGCGCCAGCAGCTTGCAGGGCGTTGGCTACACCTTC
J: TRBJ1-1; size: once; length: 14; D: TRBD1; V: TRBV11-2; CDR3: CASSSQGAVTEAFF; DNA: TGTGCCAGCAGCTCGCAGGGGGCGGTTACTGAAGCTTTCTTT
J: TRBJ1-6; size: .; length: 15; D: .; V: TRBV6-1; CDR3: CASSDRGRENSPLHF; DNA: TGTGCCAGCAGTGATCGGGGTAGGGAGAATTCACCCCTCCACTTT
J: TRBJ1-5; size: .; length: 16; D: .; V: TRBV18; CDR3: CASSPGQLRLNQPQHF; DNA: TGTGCCAGCTCACCAGGACAGTTGAGGTTAAATCAGCCCCAGCATTTT
J: TRBJ2-7; size: once; length: 15; D: TRBD2; V: TRBV11-3; CDR3: CASQTWQLADYEQYF; DNA: TGTGCCAGCCAAACCTGGCAGCTAGCGGACTACGAGCAGTACTTC
J: TRBJ2-3; size: .; length: 18; D: TRBD2; V: TRBV19; CDR3: CASSIKASGGISTDTQYF; DNA: TGTGCCAGTAGTATAAAGGCTAGCGGGGGGATTAGCACAGATACGCAGTATTTT
J: TRBJ1-2; size: once; length: 19; D: .; V: TRBV28; CDR3: CASSLPLGGFSPFNYGYTF; DNA: TGTGCCAGCAGTTTACCCTTAGGAGGGTTTTCCCCCTTTAACTATGGCTACACCTTC
J: TRBJ2-7; size: .; length: 18; D: TRBD2; V: TRBV9; CDR3: CASSVGQGLSGGIYEQYF; DNA: TGTGCCAGCAGCGTAGGTCAGGGGTTGAGCGGGGGCATCTACGAGCAGTACTTC
J: TRBJ1-6; size: .; length: 14; D: .; V: TRBV30; CDR3: CAWKLGLLNSPLHF; DNA: TGTGCCTGGAAACTCGGACTCTTAAATTCACCCCTCCACTTT
J: TRBJ2-3; size: .; length: 17; D: TRBD2; V: TRBV5-1; CDR3: CASSLAASGGGTDTQYF; DNA: TGCGCCAGCAGCTTGGCGGCTAGCGGGGGGGGCACAGATACGCAGTATTTT
J: TRBJ2-5; size: .; length: 14; D: .; V: TRBV5-5; CDR3: CASSRDIPEETQYF; DNA: TGTGCCAGCAGCCGGGACATACCCGAAGAGACCCAGTACTTC
J: TRBJ2-6; size: .; length: 17; D: TRBD1; V: TRBV6-1; CDR3: CASSVDRAFSGANVLTF; DNA: TGTGCCAGCAGTGTGGACAGGGCCTTTTCTGGGGCCAACGTCCTGACTTTC
J: TRBJ1-5; size: .; length: 12; D: .; V: TRBV15; CDR3: CATSRVLQPQHF; DNA: TGTGCCACCAGCAGAGTTCTTCAGCCCCAGCATTTT
J: TRBJ1-6; size: few; length: 15; D: .; V: TRBV5-1; CDR3: CASSLGQGFNSPLHF; DNA: TGCGCCAGCAGCTTGGGGCAGGGCTTTAACTCACCCCTCCACTTT
J: TRBJ2-6; size: .; length: 16; D: TRBD1; V: TRBV19; CDR3: CASSQGVRSGANVLTF; DNA: TGTGCCAGTAGTCAGGGGGTGCGCTCTGGGGCCAACGTCCTGACTTTC
J: TRBJ1-1; size: .; length: 14; D: TRBD1; V: TRBV18; CDR3: CASSPGTGLTEAFF; DNA: TGTGCCAGCTCACCAGGGACAGGTCTAACTGAAGCTTTCTTT
J: TRBJ2-3; size: .; length: 15; D: TRBD2; V: TRBV5-4; CDR3: CASSSGGRRADTQYF; DNA: TGTGCCAGCAGCTCCGGGGGGAGGAGGGCAGATACGCAGTATTTT
J: TRBJ1-3; size: .; length: 12; D: .; V: TRBV10-1; CDR3: CASTGTGNTIYF; DNA: TGCGCCAGTACAGGGACTGGAAACACCATATATTTT
J: TRBJ1-1; size: .; length: 15; D: .; V: TRBV2; CDR3: CASSPLLQGNTEAFF; DNA: TGTGCCAGCAGTCCACTACTACAGGGGAACACTGAAGCTTTCTTT
J: TRBJ1-3; size: .; length: 17; D: .; V: TRBV10-3; CDR3: CAISSPGSINSGNTIYF; DNA: TGTGCCATCAGCTCCCCCGGGAGTATCAACTCTGGAAACACCATATATTTT
J: TRBJ2-5; size: .; length: 15; D: TRBD1; V: TRBV9; CDR3: CASTSPDRAGETQYF; DNA: TGTGCCAGCACCTCCCCCGACAGGGCGGGCGAGACCCAGTACTTC
J: TRBJ1-5; size: .; length: 16; D: TRBD1; V: TRBV28; CDR3: CASSSRDREVGQPQHF; DNA: TGTGCCAGCAGTTCCCGGGACAGGGAGGTCGGTCAGCCCCAGCATTTT
J: TRBJ1-2; size: .; length: 12; D: .; V: TRBV7-2; CDR3: CASSWTDGGYTF; DNA: TGTGCCAGCAGCTGGACAGACGGAGGCTACACCTTC
J: TRBJ1-2; size: .; length: 15; D: TRBD1; V: TRBV6-1; CDR3: CASSESAGGYYGYTF; DNA: TGTGCCAGCAGTGAATCTGCAGGGGGCTACTATGGCTACACCTTC
J: TRBJ1-3; size: .; length: 15; D: TRBD1; V: TRBV10-1; CDR3: CASSEGQGYGNTIYF; DNA: TGCGCCAGCAGTGAGGGACAGGGCTACGGAAACACCATATATTTT
J: TRBJ1-2; size: .; length: 15; D: .; V: TRBV4-2; CDR3: CASSQDWGGRDGYTF; DNA: TGTGCCAGCAGCCAAGACTGGGGGGGGCGTGATGGCTACACCTTC
J: TRBJ2-5; size: .; length: 14; D: .; V: TRBV28; CDR3: CASTLGQPQETQYF; DNA: TGTGCCAGCACCCTGGGGCAGCCACAAGAGACCCAGTACTTC
J: TRBJ1-4; size: .; length: 16; D: .; V: TRBV5-5; CDR3: CASSLAPGYNGEKLFF; DNA: TGTGCCAGCAGCTTGGCGCCGGGGTATAATGGAGAAAAACTGTTTTTT
J: TRBJ1-5; size: .; length: 13; D: .; V: TRBV19; CDR3: CASSIRGDQPQHF; DNA: TGTGCCAGTAGTATCAGGGGCGATCAGCCCCAGCATTTT
J: TRBJ2-1; size: .; length: 15; D: .; V: TRBV27; CDR3: CASNNPAGGYNEQFF; DNA: TGTGCCAGCAATAATCCGGCCGGGGGCTACAATGAGCAGTTCTTC
J: TRBJ2-2; size: .; length: 13; D: TRBD1; V: TRBV19; CDR3: CASSPTGAGELFF; DNA: TGTGCCAGTAGCCCGACAGGGGCCGGGGAGCTGTTTTTT
J: TRBJ1-4; size: few; length: 15; D: .; V: TRBV6-1; CDR3: CASSEDKARGEKLFF; DNA: TGTGCCAGCAGTGAAGATAAGGCAAGGGGAGAAAAACTGTTTTTT
J: TRBJ1-1; size: few; length: 14; D: .; V: TRBV27; CDR3: CASSFGGLNTEAFF; DNA: TGTGCCAGCAGTTTCGGAGGCTTGAACACTGAAGCTTTCTTT
J: TRBJ1-6; size: .; length: 18; D: TRBD1; V: TRBV18; CDR3: CASSPVLRDRTMNSPLHF; DNA: TGTGCCAGCTCACCAGTGTTACGGGACAGGACGATGAATTCACCCCTCCACTTT
J: TRBJ1-4; size: .; length: 16; D: .; V: TRBV19; CDR3: CASSPRGGVTNEKLFF; DNA: TGTGCCAGTAGTCCCCGAGGGGGGGTAACTAATGAAAAACTGTTTTTT
J: TRBJ2-6; size: once; length: 16; D: .; V: TRBV27; CDR3: CASSLLLGPGANVLTF; DNA: TGTGCCAGCAGTTTATTATTGGGGCCTGGGGCCAACGTCCTGACTTTC
J: TRBJ2-1; size: once; length: 13; D: .; V: TRBV28; CDR3: CASSYPGYNEQFF; DNA: TGTGCCAGCAGTTATCCAGGGTACAATGAGCAGTTCTTC
J: TRBJ1-5; size: .; length: 12; D: .; V: TRBV5-4; CDR3: CASSLGDQPQHF; DNA: TGTGCCAGCAGCTTGGGAGATCAGCCCCAGCATTTT
J: TRBJ2-5; size: .; length: 10; D: .; V: TRBV20-1; CDR3: CSATGETQYF; DNA: TGCAGTGCGACTGGGGAGACCCAGTACTTC